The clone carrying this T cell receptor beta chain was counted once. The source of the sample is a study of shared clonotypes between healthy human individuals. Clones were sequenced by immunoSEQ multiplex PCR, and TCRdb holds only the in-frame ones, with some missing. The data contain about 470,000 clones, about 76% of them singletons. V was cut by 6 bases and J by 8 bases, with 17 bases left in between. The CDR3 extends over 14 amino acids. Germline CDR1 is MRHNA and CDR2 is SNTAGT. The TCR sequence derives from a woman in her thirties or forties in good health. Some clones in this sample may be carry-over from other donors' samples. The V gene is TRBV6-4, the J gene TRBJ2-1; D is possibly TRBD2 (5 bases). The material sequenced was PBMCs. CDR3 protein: CASSPGVGIYEQFF. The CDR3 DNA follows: TGTGCCAGCAGCCCCGGGGTGGGGATTTATGAGCAGTTCTTC.